These 26 T cell receptor beta chains share one sample of origin, sequenced in a study of post-analysis software for immune sequencing data. Regarding the study as a whole: Patients showed TRBV5-6, TRBV5-1 and TRBV20-1 among roughly 5 TRBV segments more frequent than in controls.

cDNA libraries for TCR beta contained unique molecular identifiers. In TCRdb, the PCR reads were re-called with MiXCR into one record per CDR3 protein. The table shows more than 450,000 distinct CDR3 sequences, with roughly two fifths occurring only once. These receptors lack a known antigen. Sequencing was carried out using blood. These TCRs come from a girl between 5 and 17 years old with multiple sclerosis.

The chain uses TRBV6-6 and TRBJ2-1, with D possibly TRBD2 on 5 matching bases. The CDR3 totals 17 residues. Germline V gene data show CDR1 as MNHNY and CDR2 as SVGAGI (reference sequence). The germline V and J ends were trimmed by 0 bases and 3 bases, with 15 bases remaining between them. This CDR3 reads CASSYSSISGIYNEQFF. The CDR3, as DNA: TGTGCCAGCAGTTACTCGTCGATCTCCGGGATCTACAATGAGCAGTTCTTC.

This clonotype was counted only a few times. The chain is built from TRBV29-1 and TRBJ2-5; D is perhaps TRBD1 (5 bases). V was cut by 0 bases and J by 1 base, with 12 bases left in between. CDR1 is SQVTM, CDR2 ANQGSEA, per germline. The CDR3 loop spans 15 amino acids. This chain's CDR3 is CSVEDTSGPQETQYF. CDR3 nucleotide sequence: TGCAGCGTTGAAGATACTTCAGGGCCCCAAGAGACCCAGTACTTC.

This clonotype was seen a handful of times. The gene calls are TRBV6-2 or TRBV6-3 and TRBJ2-5, with D maybe TRBD1 (5 bases). In germline, CDR1 is MNHEY, CDR2 SVGEGT. V lost 5 bases and J lost 1, with 17 bases in between. This CDR3 is built from 16 residues. The CDR3, as DNA: TGTGCCAGCAGTCCACTCTCAGGGCGAATCCAAGAGACCCAGTACTTC. This encodes CASSPLSGRIQETQYF.

The rearrangement joins TRBV13 to TRBJ1-2, with 8 bases aligning to TRBD1. The length of the CDR3 is 15 residues. J was trimmed by 5 bases and V by 5 bases; bases with no gene match: 10. Per the germline V gene, CDR1 is PRHDT and CDR2 is FYEKMQ (reference sequence). This CDR3 reads CASSGGTGPGYGYTF. DNA for the CDR3: TGTGCCAGCAGCGGAGGGACAGGTCCGGGGTATGGCTACACCTTC.

This rearrangement joins TRBV7-2 to TRBJ1-2, with no clear D. This CDR3 spans 13 amino acids. Trimming took 1 base from V and 4 from J, leaving 7 bases between them. CDR1 and CDR2 (germline): SGHTA, FQGNSA. CDR3 bases: TGTGCCAGCAGCTTAGTCCGCGGCTATGGCTACACCTTC. It is translated as CASSLVRGYGYTF.

V is TRBV5-1 and J is TRBJ2-7; weak D call: TRBD2 (7 bases). Trimming took 4 bases from V and 5 from J, leaving 19 bases between them. Looked up from germline, CDR1 is SGHRS and CDR2 is YFSETQ. The CDR3 consists of 15 residues. The CDR3 reads CASSPQGGGADEQYF. The CDR3 bases are TGCGCCAGCAGCCCTCAGGGAGGGGGGGCCGACGAGCAGTACTTC.

The chain uses TRBV7-3 and TRBJ2-7, with TRBD1 matching over 8 bases. Germline V gene lookup returns CDR1 SGHTA and CDR2 FQGTGA. This CDR3 is built from 16 residues. V trimming: 5 bases; J trimming: 7 bases; junction bases outside the gene matches: 16. CDR3 nucleotide sequence: TGTGCCAGCAGCCCAATACGGGACAGGAAATTCAATGAGCAGTACTTC. This gives the protein CASSPIRDRKFNEQYF.

This clonotype appeared a few times. The chain employs TRBV12-3 or TRBV12-4 and TRBJ2-5, with D perhaps matching TRBD1 or TRBD2 (6 bases each). V lost 4 bases and J 5 bases, leaving 11 bases between the germline ends. The CDR3 has 13 amino acids. Here the CDR3 reads CASSYGGPETQYF. In DNA, the CDR3 is TGTGCCAGCAGTTATGGGGGGCCGGAGACCCAGTACTTC.

The chain combines TRBV5-1 with TRBJ1-1; D unresolved. This CDR3 has 15 amino acids. The germline CDR1 and CDR2 sequences are SGHRS and YFSETQ. Trimming removed 3 bases at V and 0 bases at J, with 12 bases between. The DNA for the CDR3 is TGCGCCAGCAGCTCCGTCTCGACCCTGAACACTGAAGCTTTCTTT. Translation: CASSSVSTLNTEAFF.

This clonotype was seen more than once but under ten times. The chain carries TRBV12-3 or TRBV12-4 and TRBJ1-6; 9 bases map to TRBD1. V shed 8 bases, J shed 7 bases, and the junction held 6 bases outside the gene matches. The CDR3 sequence is 14 residues long. Here the CDR3 reads CASGPTGGNSPLHF. DNA of the CDR3: TGTGCCAGCGGTCCAACAGGGGGCAATTCACCCCTCCACTTT.

The rearrangement uses TRBV4-1 and TRBJ2-1; 12 positions match TRBD2. The CDR3 has 16 amino acids. With V trimmed by 0 bases and J by 10 bases, 7 bases remained unmatched. In germline, CDR1 is MGHRA, CDR2 YSYEKL. CDR3 in amino acids: CASSQEPSGGAREQFF. CDR3 in DNA: TGCGCCAGCAGCCAAGAACCTAGCGGGGGGGCGAGGGAGCAGTTCTTC.

V is TRBV4-2 and J is TRBJ2-3; tentatively, D is TRBD1 (6 bases). The V and J ends lost 0 bases and 1 base respectively, with 20 bases between them. The CDR3 has 19 residues. CDR1 and CDR2 from the germline V gene are LGHNA and YNFKEQ. The chain's CDR3 is CASSQEGLPGASGTDTQYF. CDR3 coding DNA: TGTGCCAGCAGCCAAGAAGGATTGCCAGGGGCCTCCGGCACAGATACGCAGTATTTT.

The chain couples TRBV6-5 to TRBJ1-5; TRBD1 agrees at 11 bases. This CDR3 has 18 residues. Germline CDR1 MNHEY, CDR2 SVGAGI. V lost 2 bases and J lost 3; bases outside the gene matches: 9. The CDR3 DNA reads as TGTGCCAGCAGTTACCTGGACAGGGGGCAAAGGAACAATCAGCCCCAGCATTTT. Translated: CASSYLDRGQRNNQPQHF.

This clonotype appeared a few times. V gene TRBV7-2 combines with J gene TRBJ2-1; possible D gene TRBD1, 5 bases. Germline CDR1 reads SGHTA; CDR2 reads FQGNSA. The V end lost 0 bases, the J end lost 8 bases, and 8 bases lay between the germline ends. The CDR3 runs to 13 residues. The CDR3 reads CASSLAQGYEQFF. The CDR3 DNA reads TGTGCCAGCAGCTTAGCGCAGGGCTATGAGCAGTTCTTC.

In DNA form, the CDR3 reads TGTGCCATCAGTGAGCGGGGCTCCTACGAGCAGTACTTC. This sequence encodes CAISERGSYEQYF. The chain joins TRBV10-3 to TRBJ2-7, with a tentative D call TRBD2 (5 bases). This CDR3 spans 13 amino acids. Germline CDR1 and CDR2: ENHRY and SYGVKD. Trimming took off 2 bases at V and 0 bases at J, with 5 bases between the two ends.

This clonotype appeared a few times. The V call is TRBV29-1, the J call TRBJ2-5, with 7 bases that match TRBD1. The CDR3 contains 15 residues. Trimming cost V 5 bases and J 0 bases; bases outside gene matches: 9. The V gene's germline CDR1 is SQVTM and CDR2 ANQGSEA. Here the CDR3 reads CSVSFLQGNQETQYF. The CDR3 nucleotides are TGCAGCGTTTCCTTTCTACAGGGGAACCAAGAGACCCAGTACTTC. The variable domain in full, completed from reference TRBV29-1 and TRBJ2-5, reads SAVISQKPSRDICQRGTSLTIQCQVDSQVTMMFWYRQQPGQSLTLIATANQGSEATYESGFVIDKFPISRPNLTFSTLTVSNMSPEDSSIYLCSVSFLQGNQETQYFGPGTRLLVL.

On this clonotype itself: At one end, the junction sequence differs from germline, possibly due to a read error. The CDR3 spells CASSIAAGTYGQYF. CDR3 nucleotides: TGTGCCAGCAGCATAGCGGCGGGGACCTACGGGCAGTACTTC. V usage is TRBV7-9 and J usage is TRBJ2-7, with D maybe TRBD2 (6 bases). Germline assignment: CDR1 SEHNR and CDR2 FQNEAQ (reference sequence). The CDR3 covers 14 residues.

This chain joins TRBV6-5 and TRBJ1-1; D unclear. The CDR3 consists of 12 residues. From germline, CDR1 is MNHEY and CDR2 SVGAGI. The V end lost 6 bases, the J end lost 3 bases, and 8 bases lay between the germline ends. CDR3 protein: CASRGFDTEAFF. The DNA of the CDR3 is TGTGCCAGCAGAGGTTTCGACACTGAAGCTTTCTTT.

This clonotype has a handful of counts. The rearrangement joins TRBV20-1 to TRBJ2-5; TRBD2 agrees at 10 bases. The CDR3 extends over 14 amino acids. Trimming removed 6 bases from V and 5 bases from J; junction bases left unmatched: 9. Germline CDR1 DFQATT, CDR2 SNEGSKA (reference sequence). The CDR3 nucleotides read TGCAGTGCCCAGAGCGGGGGGGTTGAGGAGACCCAGTACTTC. Protein product: CSAQSGGVEETQYF.

The rearrangement uses TRBV5-1 and TRBJ2-3; D might be TRBD1 or TRBD2, each matching 5 bases. CDR1 and CDR2 from the germline V gene are SGHRS and YFSETQ. The CDR3 has 14 residues. Deletions cut 3 bases from V and 4 bases from J, with 12 bases between. CDR3 sequence (DNA): TGCGCCAGCAGCTCGGGAAGGGGTGCAGATACGCAGTATTTT. Translation: CASSSGRGADTQYF. The full variable domain, with the rest looked up from reference TRBV5-1 and TRBJ2-3, is KAGVTQTPRYLIKTRGQQVTLSCSPISGHRSVSWYQQTPGQGLQFLFEYFSETQRNKGNFPGRFSGRQFSNSRSEMNVSTLELGDSALYLCASSSGRGADTQYFGPGTRLTVL.

The rearrangement links TRBV7-9 to TRBJ1-1; D is ambiguous. Germline CDR1 reads SEHNR; CDR2 reads FQNEAQ (reference sequence). CDR3 length: 13 amino acids. V was shortened by 1 base and J by 6 bases, with 9 bases between the two germline ends. CDR3 nucleotide sequence: TGTGCCAGCAGCTTAGTCAAGATATCTGAAGCTTTCTTT. The encoded protein is CASSLVKISEAFF. The complete variable domain, with remaining parts taken from reference TRBV7-9 and TRBJ1-1, reads DTGVSQNPRHKITKRGQNVTFRCDPISEHNRLYWYRQTLGQGPEFLTYFQNEAQLEKSRLLSDRFSAERPKGSFSTLEIQRTEQGDSAMYLCASSLVKISEAFFGQGTRLTVV.

The chain employs TRBV20-1 and TRBJ2-3, with 7 bases aligning to TRBD2. J was trimmed by 1 base and V by 4 bases; bases with no gene match: 2. The CDR3 sequence is 13 residues long. In germline, CDR1 is DFQATT, CDR2 SNEGSKA (reference sequence). The CDR3 sequence is CSAMAGGTDTQYF. The DNA for the CDR3 is TGCAGTGCTATGGCGGGAGGCACAGATACGCAGTATTTT.

The J gene is TRBJ2-3, the V gene TRBV6-5; 8 bases match TRBD1. The CDR3 spans 14 residues. CDR1 and CDR2 from the germline V gene are MNHEY and SVGAGI. V dropped 6 bases and J dropped 4; count of bases not matched to a gene: 6. The CDR3 DNA is TGTGCCAGCAGGCCGAGACAGGGGCCAGATACGCAGTATTTT. Its protein is CASRPRQGPDTQYF.

This chain's CDR3 is CSAQGMASSYEQYF. Here the CDR3 DNA reads TGCAGTGCTCAAGGGATGGCAAGCTCCTACGAGCAGTACTTC. The V call is TRBV20-1, the J call TRBJ2-7; D not resolved. The CDR3 is made up of 14 amino acids. Trimming pared 5 bases from V and 0 bases from J, leaving 14 bases between. Germline V gene lookup returns CDR1 DFQATT and CDR2 SNEGSKA (reference sequence).

In this sample, this clonotype turned up a few times. This chain joins TRBV7-2 and TRBJ2-7; tentatively, D is TRBD2 (5 bases). CDR3 size: 15 residues. Trimming cost V 6 bases and J 4 bases, with 19 bases left between them. Germline CDR1 reads SGHTA; CDR2 reads FQGNSA. The CDR3, as DNA: TGTGCCAGCAGTTCTCGTGGAGGTACGGGTTACGAGCAGTACTTC. It is translated as CASSSRGGTGYEQYF.

This clonotype was seen only a few times. V is TRBV12-3 or TRBV12-4 and J is TRBJ2-7, with D maybe TRBD2 (5 bases). Trimming cost V 4 bases and J 7 bases, with 14 bases left between them. This CDR3 spans 13 amino acids. Here the CDR3 reads CASSWISPGEQYF. CDR3 nucleotides: TGTGCCAGCAGTTGGATCAGTCCGGGGGAGCAGTACTTC.